Below, one T cell receptor beta chain is given with its context. Antigen specificity is unknown. TCRdb ran MiXCR on the 5' RACE reads and lists one entry per CDR3 protein. This sample has fewer than 350,000 distinct CDR3 sequences; approximately 4% occur once, and the top ten carry approximately 20%. The CDR3 covers 16 residues. Germline V gene lookup returns CDR1 ENHRY and CDR2 SYGVKD. V gave up 6 bases and J gave up 3 bases, with 17 bases separating them. This record comes from a study of T cells after yellow fever vaccination. Findings and caveats of the study: Only a small proportion of the clonotypes turned up in both the CD4 and the CD8 compartments, likely arising from convergent recombination.

The sequences come from PBMCs, collected 15 days after the yellow fever booster vaccination. The rearrangement uses TRBV10-3 and TRBJ2-2; perhaps TRBD2 as D (6 bases). This receptor was obtained from a man between 18 and 35 years old who received the YFV17D yellow fever vaccine. CDR3 nucleotides: TGTGCCATCAGCCGAAAAGGTAGCGGCGACACCGGGGAGCTGTTTTTT. Amino acids: CAISRKGSGDTGELFF.